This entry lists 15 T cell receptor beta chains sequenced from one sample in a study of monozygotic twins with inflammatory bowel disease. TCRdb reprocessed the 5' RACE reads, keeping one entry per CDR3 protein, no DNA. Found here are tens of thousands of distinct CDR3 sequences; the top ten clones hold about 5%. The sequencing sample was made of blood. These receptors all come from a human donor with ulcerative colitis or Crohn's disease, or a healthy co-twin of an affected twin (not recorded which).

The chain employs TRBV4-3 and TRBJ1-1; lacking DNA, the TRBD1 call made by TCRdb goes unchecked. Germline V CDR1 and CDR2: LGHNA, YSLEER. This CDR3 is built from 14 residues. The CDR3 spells CASSHSQGTGEAFF.

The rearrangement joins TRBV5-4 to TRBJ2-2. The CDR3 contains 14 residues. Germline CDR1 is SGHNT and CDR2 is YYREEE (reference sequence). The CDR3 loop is CASSLGFNTGELFF.

CDR3 sequence reads: CSVLLGQGASGELFF. J is TRBJ2-2 and V is TRBV20-1; TCRdb proposes TRBD1, but this gene call is untestable without DNA. CDR3 size: 15 residues. Germline V gene data show CDR1 as DFQATT and CDR2 as SNEGSKA (reference sequence).

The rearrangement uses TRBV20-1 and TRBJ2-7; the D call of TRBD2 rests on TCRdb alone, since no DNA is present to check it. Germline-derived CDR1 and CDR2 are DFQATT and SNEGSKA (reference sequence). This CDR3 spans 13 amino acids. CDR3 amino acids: CSAHPSGSYEQYF.

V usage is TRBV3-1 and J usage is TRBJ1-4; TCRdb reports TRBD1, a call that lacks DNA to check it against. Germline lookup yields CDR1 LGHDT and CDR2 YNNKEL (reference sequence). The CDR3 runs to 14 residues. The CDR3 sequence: CASSQRSDSEKLFF.

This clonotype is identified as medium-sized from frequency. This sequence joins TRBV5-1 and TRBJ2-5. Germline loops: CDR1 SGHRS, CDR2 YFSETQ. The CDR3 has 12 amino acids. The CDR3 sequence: CASSLGSETQYF.

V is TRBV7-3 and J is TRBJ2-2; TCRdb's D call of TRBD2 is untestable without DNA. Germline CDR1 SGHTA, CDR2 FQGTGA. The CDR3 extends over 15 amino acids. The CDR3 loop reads CASSLTSIRTGELFF.

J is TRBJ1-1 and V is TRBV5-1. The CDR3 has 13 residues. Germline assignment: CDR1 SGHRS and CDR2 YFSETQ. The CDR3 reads CASSLAANTEAFF.

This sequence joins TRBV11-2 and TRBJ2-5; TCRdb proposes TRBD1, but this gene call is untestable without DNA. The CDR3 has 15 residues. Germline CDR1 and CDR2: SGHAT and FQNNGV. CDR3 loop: CASSSYVDRKETQYF.

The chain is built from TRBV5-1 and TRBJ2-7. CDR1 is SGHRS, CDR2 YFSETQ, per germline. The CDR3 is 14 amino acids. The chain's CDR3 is CASNLGTGDYEQYF.

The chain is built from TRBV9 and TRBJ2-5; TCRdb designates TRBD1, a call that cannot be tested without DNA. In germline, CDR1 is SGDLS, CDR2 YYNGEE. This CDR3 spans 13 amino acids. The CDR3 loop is CASSVAGGETQYF.

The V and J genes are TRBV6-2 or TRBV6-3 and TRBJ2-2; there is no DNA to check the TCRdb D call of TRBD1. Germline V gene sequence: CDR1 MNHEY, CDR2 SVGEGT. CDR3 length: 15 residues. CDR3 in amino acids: CASSPVPPSTGELFF.

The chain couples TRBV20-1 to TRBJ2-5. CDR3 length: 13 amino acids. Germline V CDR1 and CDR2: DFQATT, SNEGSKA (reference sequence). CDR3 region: CSAQRTAQETQYF.

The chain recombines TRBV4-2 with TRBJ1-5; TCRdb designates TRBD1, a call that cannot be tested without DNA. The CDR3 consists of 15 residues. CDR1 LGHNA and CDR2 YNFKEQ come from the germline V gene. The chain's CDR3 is CASSLGTAHFQPQHF.

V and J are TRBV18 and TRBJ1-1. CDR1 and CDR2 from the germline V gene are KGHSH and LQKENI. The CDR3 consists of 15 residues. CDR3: CASSPIRGGISEAFF.